A single sample gave rise to the 8 T cell receptor beta chains below, sequenced in a study of T-cell memory formation after mild COVID-19. One entry per CDR3 protein, called by TCRdb with MiXCR from the 5' RACE reads. The profile shows 390,000 or so distinct CDR3 sequences, more than 15% of them singletons. The sequencing input was PBMCs or a T cell subset sorted from them (not recorded which). Every receptor here comes from a man aged 18 to 35 who had mild COVID-19 (a few samples of this study predate the infection). Cell type and time point are not known.

This clonotype has only a few counts. In this CDR3 the conserved last residue, phenylalanine or tryptophan, is missing, so a read error is likely. No DNA is shown, since the ends of the CDR3 on it are uncertain; the CDR3 is the one TCRdb lists. V gene TRBV6-2 or TRBV6-3 combines with J gene TRBJ2-7; TRBD1 is the table's D call and was not checked against the DNA. Germline CDR1 and CDR2: MNHEY and SVGEGT. The CDR3 is 12 amino acids in total, end residues counted. The CDR3 is CASSDPRGPSGI.

There are a few counts of this clonotype. The chain recombines TRBV27 with TRBJ2-7; TRBD2 aligns across 14 bases. Germline CDR1 and CDR2: MNHEY and SMNVEV (reference sequence). Trimming took 6 bases from V and 6 from J; bases not matched to a gene: 13. The CDR3 length is 17 residues. The CDR3 region is CASSRIRLAGGGSEQYV. In DNA form, the CDR3 reads TGTGCCAGCAGCCGCATCCGACTAGCGGGGGGGGGTAGCGAGCAGTACGTC.

The V gene is TRBV13, the J gene TRBJ2-1, with 9 bases that match TRBD1. The germline CDR1 and CDR2 sequences are PRHDT and FYEKMQ (reference sequence). This CDR3 has 11 residues. V lost 6 bases, J lost 10 bases, and 1 base stayed unmatched. CDR3 bases: TGTGCCAGCAGGGGACAGGGCGAGCAGTTCTTC. Translation gives CASRGQGEQFF.

This clonotype has only a few counts. The V call is TRBV15, the J call TRBJ2-7, with D possibly matching TRBD1 (6 bases). Germline CDR1 is LNHNV and CDR2 is YYDKDF (reference sequence). This CDR3 is built from 13 residues. V lost 4 bases to trimming and J lost 5 bases, with 12 bases between them. CDR3 amino acids: CATSTDRFNEQYF. CDR3 sequence (DNA): TGTGCCACCAGCACGGACAGATTTAACGAGCAGTACTTC.

The V gene is TRBV6-2 or TRBV6-3, the J gene TRBJ2-4; 8 positions agree with TRBD1. The germline gives CDR1 MNHEY, CDR2 SVGEGT. CDR3 size: 15 residues. J lost 4 bases, V lost 5 bases, and 7 bases had no gene match. The CDR3 is CASSLRDRIKNIQYF. In DNA, the CDR3 is TGTGCCAGCAGTCTACGGGACAGGATTAAAAACATTCAGTACTTC.

The chain joins TRBV3-1 to TRBJ1-4; 10 bases match TRBD1. V was pared by 1 base and J by 6 bases, with 8 bases of the junction left unmatched. Per the germline V gene, CDR1 is LGHDT and CDR2 is YNNKEL (reference sequence). This CDR3 is 17 amino acids long. The CDR3 DNA sequence: TGTGCCAGCAGCCAAGGACCCGGTGGGACAGGGGATGAAAAACTGTTTTTT. This sequence encodes CASSQGPGGTGDEKLFF. Full variable domain (missing parts from reference TRBV3-1 and TRBJ1-4): DTAVSQTPKYLVTQMGNDKSIKCEQNLGHDTMYWYKQDSKKFLKIMFSYNNKELIINETVPNRFSPKSPDKAHLNLHINSLELGDSAVYFCASSQGPGGTGDEKLFFGSGTQLSVL.

This clonotype was seen more than once but under ten times. The V call is TRBV12-3 or TRBV12-4, the J call TRBJ1-1; D remains unclear. V lost 8 bases, J lost 6 bases, and 16 bases lay in between. The CDR3 is 13 residues long. CDR3 sequence reads: CASWVGFGAEAFF. The CDR3 bases are TGTGCCAGCTGGGTAGGGTTTGGCGCTGAAGCTTTCTTT.

The chain has TRBV7-2 and TRBJ2-2; 9 nucleotides align to TRBD1. Trimming cost V 6 bases and J 4 bases; bases outside gene matches: 6. This CDR3 has 15 amino acids. The V gene's germline CDR1 is SGHTA and CDR2 FQGNSA. CDR3 sequence: CASRNRGPRTGELFF. CDR3 coding DNA: TGTGCCAGCAGAAACAGGGGGCCTCGCACCGGGGAGCTGTTTTTT.